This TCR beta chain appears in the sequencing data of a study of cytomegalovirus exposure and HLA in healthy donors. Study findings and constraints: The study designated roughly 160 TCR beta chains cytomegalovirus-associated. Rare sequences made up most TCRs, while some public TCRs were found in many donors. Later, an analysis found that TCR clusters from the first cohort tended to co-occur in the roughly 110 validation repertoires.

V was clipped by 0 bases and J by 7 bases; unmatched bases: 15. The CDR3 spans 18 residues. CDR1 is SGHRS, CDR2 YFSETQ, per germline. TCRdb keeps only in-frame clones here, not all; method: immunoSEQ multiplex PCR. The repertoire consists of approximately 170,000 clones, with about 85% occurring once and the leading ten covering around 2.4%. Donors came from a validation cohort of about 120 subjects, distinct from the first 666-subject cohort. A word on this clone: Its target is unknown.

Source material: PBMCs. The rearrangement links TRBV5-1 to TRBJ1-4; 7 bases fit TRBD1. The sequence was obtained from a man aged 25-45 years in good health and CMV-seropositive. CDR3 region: CASSLVSRGRGSREKLFF. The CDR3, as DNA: TGCGCCAGCAGCTTGGTTTCTAGGGGGCGGGGTTCGCGTGAAAAACTGTTTTTT.